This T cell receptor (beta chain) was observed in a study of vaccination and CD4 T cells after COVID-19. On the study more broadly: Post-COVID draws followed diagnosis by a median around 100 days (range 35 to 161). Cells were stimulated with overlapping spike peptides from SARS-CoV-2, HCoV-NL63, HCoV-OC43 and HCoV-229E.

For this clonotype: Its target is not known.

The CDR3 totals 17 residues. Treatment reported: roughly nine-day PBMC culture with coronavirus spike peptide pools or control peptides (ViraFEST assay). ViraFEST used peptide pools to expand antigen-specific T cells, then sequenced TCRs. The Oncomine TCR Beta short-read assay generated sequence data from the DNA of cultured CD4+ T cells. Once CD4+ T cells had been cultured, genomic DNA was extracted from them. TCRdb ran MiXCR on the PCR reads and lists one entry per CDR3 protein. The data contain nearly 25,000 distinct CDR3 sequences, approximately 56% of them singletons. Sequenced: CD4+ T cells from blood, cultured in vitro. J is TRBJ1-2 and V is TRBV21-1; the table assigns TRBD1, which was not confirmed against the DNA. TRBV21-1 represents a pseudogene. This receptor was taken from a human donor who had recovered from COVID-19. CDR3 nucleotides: TGTGCCAGCAGCCCAAGATCTTCGACCGGGACAGACTATGGCTACACCTTC. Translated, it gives CASSPRSSTGTDYGYTF.